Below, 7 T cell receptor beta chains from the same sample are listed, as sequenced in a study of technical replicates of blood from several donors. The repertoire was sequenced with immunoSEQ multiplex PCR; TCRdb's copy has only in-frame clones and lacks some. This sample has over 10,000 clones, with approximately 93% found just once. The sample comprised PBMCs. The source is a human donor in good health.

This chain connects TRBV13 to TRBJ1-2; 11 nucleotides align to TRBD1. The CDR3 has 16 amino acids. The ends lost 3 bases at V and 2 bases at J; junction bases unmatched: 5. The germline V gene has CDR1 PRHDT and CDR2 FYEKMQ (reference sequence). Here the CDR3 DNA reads TGTGCCAGCAGCTTGAATCGGGACAGGGGGAACTATGGCTACACCTTC. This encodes CASSLNRDRGNYGYTF.

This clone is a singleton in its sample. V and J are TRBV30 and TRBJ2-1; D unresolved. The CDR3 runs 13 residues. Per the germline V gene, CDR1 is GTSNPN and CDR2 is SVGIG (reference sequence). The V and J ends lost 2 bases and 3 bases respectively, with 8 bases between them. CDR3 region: CAWSPAVYNEQFF. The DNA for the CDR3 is TGTGCCTGGAGTCCCGCAGTCTACAATGAGCAGTTCTTC.

The CDR3 DNA follows: TGTGCCAGCAGCTCCACTGGGCAGGTCTTAGAGACCATATATTTT. It specifies CASSSTGQVLETIYF. The J gene is TRBJ1-3, the V gene TRBV5-5, with unresolved D. The CDR3 spans 15 residues. The germline V gene encodes CDR1 SGHKS and CDR2 YYEKEE (reference sequence). The germline V and J ends were trimmed by 3 bases and 10 bases, with 20 bases remaining between them.

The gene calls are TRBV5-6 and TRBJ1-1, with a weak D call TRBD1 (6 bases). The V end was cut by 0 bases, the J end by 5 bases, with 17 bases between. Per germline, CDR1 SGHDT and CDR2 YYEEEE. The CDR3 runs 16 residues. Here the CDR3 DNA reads TGTGCCAGCAGCTTGGGGGTTCCAGGGGCAGGGACTGAAGCTTTCTTT. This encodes CASSLGVPGAGTEAFF. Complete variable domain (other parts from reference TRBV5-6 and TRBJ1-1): DAGVTQSPTHLIKTRGQQVTLRCSPKSGHDTVSWYQQALGQGPQFIFQYYEEEERQRGNFPDRFSGHQFPNYSSELNVNALLLGDSALYLCASSLGVPGAGTEAFFGQGTRLTVV.

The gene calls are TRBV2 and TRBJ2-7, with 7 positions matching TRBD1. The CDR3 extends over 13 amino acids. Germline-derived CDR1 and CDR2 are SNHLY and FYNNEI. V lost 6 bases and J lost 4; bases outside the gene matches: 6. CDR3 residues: CASSLQGWYEQYF. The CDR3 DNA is TGTGCCAGCAGCCTACAGGGGTGGTACGAGCAGTACTTC.

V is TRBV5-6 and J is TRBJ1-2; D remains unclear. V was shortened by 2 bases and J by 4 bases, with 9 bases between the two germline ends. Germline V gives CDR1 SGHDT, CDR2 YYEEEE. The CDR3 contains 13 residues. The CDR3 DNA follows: TGTGCCAGCAGCTTCCAGGATCTCTATGGCTACACCTTC. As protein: CASSFQDLYGYTF.

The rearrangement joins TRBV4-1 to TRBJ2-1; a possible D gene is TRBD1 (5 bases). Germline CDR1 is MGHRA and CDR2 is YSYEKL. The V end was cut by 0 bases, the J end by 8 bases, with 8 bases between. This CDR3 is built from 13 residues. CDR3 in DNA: TGCGCCAGCAGCCAAGATCTAGGGGATGAGCAGTTCTTC. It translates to CASSQDLGDEQFF.